The T cell receptor (beta chain) under discussion was sequenced for a study of cytomegalovirus exposure and HLA in healthy donors. This clone has more than one count but fewer than ten. Germline assignment: CDR1 SQVTM and CDR2 ANQGSEA. CDR3 length: 11 residues. Trimming took off 4 bases at V and 3 bases at J, with 6 bases between the two ends. A multiplex PCR was run with 60 Vbeta primers and 13 Jbeta primers. Assay: immunoSEQ multiplex PCR; the TCRdb copy retains only in-frame clones and omits some. The table has about 130,000 clones, 17% seen once. V and J are TRBV29-1 and TRBJ2-5; D is ambiguous. Input material: PBMCs. This TCR was sampled from a female donor in good health and CMV-seropositive. The CDR3 DNA is TGCAGCGTTGGCGCGAAAGAGACCCAGTACTTC. Translating it yields CSVGAKETQYF. Complete variable domain (other parts from reference TRBV29-1 and TRBJ2-5): SAVISQKPSRDICQRGTSLTIQCQVDSQVTMMFWYRQQPGQSLTLIATANQGSEATYESGFVIDKFPISRPNLTFSTLTVSNMSPEDSSIYLCSVGAKETQYFGPGTRLLVL.